This T cell receptor (beta chain) was retrieved from a study of siplizumab effects on memory and regulatory T cells (dated by TCRdb to about 2019). A note on the overall study: Paired mixed lymphocyte reactions were run with siplizumab at 0.85 to 1 ug/mL and without drug, across 7 to 9 responder-stimulator pairs. The study looked at the effect of siplizumab, an anti-CD2 antibody, on alloreactive T-cell subsets in allogeneic mixed lymphocyte reactions made from human PBMCs. Overall study results and their limits: Greater diversity appeared to be present in unstimulated naive T cells than in memory T cells, and a substantial contribution to the alloresponse seemed to be made by naive cells. Sequences below about 10^-5 frequency were poorly captured, so only a minor fraction of alloreactive clones could be mapped to unstimulated subsets. Among mappable alloreactive CD4+ clones, an average Treg-derived fraction of less than 70% was observed with siplizumab, compared with roughly 27% in control reactions. A naive or memory phenotype could not be assigned to roughly 75-97% of proliferating CD4+ or CD8+ clones. The cumulative frequency of alloreactive sequences traceable to unstimulated CD4+ memory T cells was significantly reduced by siplizumab. No functional confirmation was obtained for the suppressive function of proliferating Tregs from siplizumab cultures.

The library was generated by the immunoSEQ multiplex PCR assay. The deep sequencing platform assayed around 94,000 TCR templates per sample. Genomic DNA extracted from sorted T cells was the material used for TCRbeta CDR3 sequencing. Under the source paper's analysis protocol: The R programming language was used for clonal analysis of TCRbeta CDR3 data. Alloreactive CD4+ and CD8+ clones were defined by comparing unstimulated samples with post-reaction CFSE-low samples. By matching sequences to the repertoires of sorted unstimulated Treg and non-Treg cells, each alloreactive CD4+ clone was assigned a regulatory or non-regulatory origin. TCRdb took over this immuneACCESS table, retaining in-frame rearrangements with V and J assigned. Such tables are incomplete; in checked studies, under half of the missing clones stem from an unresolved V gene, and the remainder is unexplained. The V and J calls and clone size are taken from that table; D and trimming were inferred from the DNA. The sample includes roughly 5,300 clones, with roughly 53% observed a single time. The top ten hold 75% to 85% of the sample.

From cysteine to phenylalanine, the CDR3 is 15 amino acids long. The DNA shown is the 45-base CDR3, in frame from base 1. The germline ends are 14 bases apart after V is trimmed by 2 bases and J by 4 bases. CDR1 and CDR2, looked up from the germline V gene (reference sequence), are MNHEY and SMNVEV. As to this clone: Its binding antigen is unknown. No clone much larger than this one lies a single base away; base qualities are absent.

Cells in the mixed lymphocyte reaction were cultured together at 37 degrees C for under seven days. Responder PBMCs were labelled with CFSE and stimulator PBMCs with Violet Dye, then combined at a 1:1 ratio. Sorted unstimulated T cells, along with proliferating T cells recovered from mixed lymphocyte reactions, underwent TCRbeta CDR3 sequencing. Fresh whole blood from over eight HLA-typed healthy donors served as the source for isolating PBMCs. After the mixed lymphocyte reaction, proliferating CFSE-low responder T cells were FACS-sorted for TCR sequencing. The sequencing sample was made of CFSE-low (dividing) CD8+ T cells sorted from an allogeneic mixed lymphocyte reaction. This TCR was recovered from a human donor in good health; the cells came from an allogeneic mixed lymphocyte reaction. Some clones in this sample may be carry-over from other donors' samples. The rearrangement joined TRBV27 to TRBJ1-2; the D gene is unclear. The nucleotides are TGTGCCAGCAGTTTACGGCCCCAGTCCGGCTATGGCTACACCTTC. The resulting protein is CASSLRPQSGYGYTF.